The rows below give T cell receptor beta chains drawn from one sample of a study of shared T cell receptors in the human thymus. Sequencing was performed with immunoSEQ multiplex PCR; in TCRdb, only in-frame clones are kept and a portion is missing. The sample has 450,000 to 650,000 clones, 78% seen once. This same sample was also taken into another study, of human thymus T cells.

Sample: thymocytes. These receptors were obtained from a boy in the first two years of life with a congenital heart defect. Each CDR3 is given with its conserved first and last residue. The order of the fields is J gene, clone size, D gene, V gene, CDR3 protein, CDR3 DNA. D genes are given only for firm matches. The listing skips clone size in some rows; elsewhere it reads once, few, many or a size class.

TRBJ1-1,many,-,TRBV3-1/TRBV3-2,CVGPTEAFF,TGTGTGGGGCCCACTGAAGCTTTCTTT
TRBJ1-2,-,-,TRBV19,CASSIRDTINYGYTF,TGTGCCAGTAGTATCCGGGACACCATTAACTATGGCTACACCTTC
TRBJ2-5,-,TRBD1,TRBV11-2,CASSLLGGEVETQYF,TGTGCCAGCAGCTTATTAGGGGGCGAGGTAGAGACCCAGTACTTC
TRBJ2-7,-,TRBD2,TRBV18,CASSPHQRTSGSDEQYF,TGTGCCAGCTCACCTCACCAGAGGACTAGCGGGAGTGACGAGCAGTACTTC
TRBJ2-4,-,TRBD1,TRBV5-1,CASSLNGQVRSKNIQYF,TGCGCCAGCAGCCTGAATGGACAGGTCCGCTCGAAAAACATTCAGTACTTC
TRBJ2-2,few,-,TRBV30,CAWGPGLGHNTGELFF,TGTGCCTGGGGGCCCGGGTTGGGACACAACACCGGGGAGCTGTTTTTT
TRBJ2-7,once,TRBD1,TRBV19,CASSNTGGTSYEQYF,TGTGCCAGTAGTAACACAGGGGGTACCTCCTACGAGCAGTACTTC
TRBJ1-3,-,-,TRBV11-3,CASSLGGLSGNTIYF,TGTGCCAGCAGCTTAGGAGGTCTCTCTGGAAACACCATATATTTT
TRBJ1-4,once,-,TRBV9,CASSVAGDDEKLFF,TGTGCCAGCAGCGTAGCGGGGGATGATGAAAAACTGTTTTTT
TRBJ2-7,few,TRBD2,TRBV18,CASSPFVKREGRNWEQYF,TGTGCCAGCTCACCATTCGTAAAGCGGGAGGGCCGAAATTGGGAGCAGTACTTC
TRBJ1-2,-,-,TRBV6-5,CASSYRGYGYTF,TGTGCCAGCAGTTACAGGGGCTATGGCTACACCTTC
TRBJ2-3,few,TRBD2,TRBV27,CASSLAREGTDTQYF,TGTGCCAGCAGTCTCGCTCGGGAGGGTACAGATACGCAGTATTTT
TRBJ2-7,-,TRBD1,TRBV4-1,CASSQEGQVSYEQYF,TGCGCCAGCAGCCAAGAGGGACAGGTATCCTACGAGCAGTACTTC
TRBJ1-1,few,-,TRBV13,CASSQGSGGPEAFF,TGTGCCAGCAGCCAAGGGTCGGGGGGCCCTGAAGCTTTCTTT
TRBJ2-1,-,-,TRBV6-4,CASSGEGGSSYNEQFF,TGTGCCAGCAGTGGGGAGGGGGGGAGCTCCTACAATGAGCAGTTCTTC
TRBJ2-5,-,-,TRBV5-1,CASSFKGTPQETQYF,TGCGCCAGCAGCTTCAAAGGGACACCCCAAGAGACCCAGTACTTC
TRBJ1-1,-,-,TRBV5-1,CASSPWEGPVDTEAFF,TGCGCCAGCAGCCCTTGGGAGGGCCCGGTTGACACTGAAGCTTTCTTT
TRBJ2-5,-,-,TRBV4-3,CASTWDLQEGTQYF,TGCGCCAGCACCTGGGACCTTCAGGAGGGGACCCAGTACTTC
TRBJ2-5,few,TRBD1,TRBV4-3,CASSLPRGPRETQYF,TGCGCCAGCAGCCTACCGAGGGGGCCGAGGGAGACCCAGTACTTC
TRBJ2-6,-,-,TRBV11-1,CASSLVFSGANVLTF,TGTGCCAGCAGCTTAGTCTTCTCTGGGGCCAACGTCCTGACTTTC
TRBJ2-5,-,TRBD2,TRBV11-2,CASSCSGSGGETQYF,TGTGCCAGCAGCTGTAGCGGGAGTGGTGGAGAGACCCAGTACTTC
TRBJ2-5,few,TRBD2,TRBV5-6,CASSTGLVETQYF,TGTGCCAGCAGCACGGGACTAGTGGAGACCCAGTACTTC
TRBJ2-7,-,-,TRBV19,CASSKGYSYEQYF,TGTGCCAGTAGTAAGGGGTACTCCTACGAGCAGTACTTC
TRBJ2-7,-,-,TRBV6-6,CASKPRETYEQYF,TGTGCCAGCAAGCCCCGGGAGACCTACGAGCAGTACTTC
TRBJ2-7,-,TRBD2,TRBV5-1,CASSFRAGVVEQYF,TGCGCCAGCAGCTTTAGGGCGGGAGTGGTCGAGCAGTACTTC
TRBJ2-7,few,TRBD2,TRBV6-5,CASSASGGNHYEQYF,TGTGCCAGCAGCGCCAGCGGGGGGAACCACTACGAGCAGTACTTC
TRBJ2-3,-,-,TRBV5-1,CASSLVKRPSTDTQYF,TGCGCCAGCAGCTTGGTAAAGCGGCCTAGCACAGATACGCAGTATTTT
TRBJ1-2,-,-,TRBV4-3,CASSPRVNYGYTF,TGCGCCAGCAGCCCCCGAGTAAACTATGGCTACACCTTC
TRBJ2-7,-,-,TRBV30,CAWRGPPPAGSTNEQYF,TGTGCCTGGAGAGGCCCCCCCCCGGCAGGGTCGACCAACGAGCAGTACTTC
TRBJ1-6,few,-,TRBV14,CASAAGLNSPLHF,TGTGCCAGCGCCGCGGGGCTTAATTCACCCCTCCACTTT
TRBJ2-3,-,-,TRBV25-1,CASSPRAGTDTQYF,TGTGCCAGCAGTCCGAGGGCTGGGACAGATACGCAGTATTTT
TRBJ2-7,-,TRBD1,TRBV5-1,CASSLGTGGLYPLYEQYF,TGCGCCAGCAGCTTGGGGACAGGGGGCTTATACCCCCTGTACGAGCAGTACTTC
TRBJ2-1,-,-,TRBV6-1,CASSEERESANEQFF,TGTGCCAGCAGTGAAGAGAGGGAGTCAGCAAATGAGCAGTTCTTC
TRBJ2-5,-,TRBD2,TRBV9,CASSVGPSGAGGTQETQYF,TGTGCCAGCAGCGTAGGGCCCAGTGGAGCGGGAGGCACCCAAGAGACCCAGTACTTC
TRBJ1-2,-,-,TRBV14,CASSPPEPLRGYTF,TGTGCCAGCAGCCCCCCCGAGCCCCTGCGAGGCTACACCTTC
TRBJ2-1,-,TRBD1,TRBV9,CASSQSTDRCYNEQFF,TGTGCCAGCAGCCAAAGTACGGACAGGTGCTACAATGAGCAGTTCTTC
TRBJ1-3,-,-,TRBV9,CASSPKPRFSGNTIYF,TGTGCCAGCAGCCCCAAGCCGAGGTTCTCTGGAAACACCATATATTTT
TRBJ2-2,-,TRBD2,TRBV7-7,CASSLEGLAGAPNTGELFF,TGTGCTAGCAGCTTAGAGGGACTAGCGGGAGCGCCGAACACCGGGGAGCTGTTTTTT
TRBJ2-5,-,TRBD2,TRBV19,CASSWAGVQETQYF,TGTGCCAGTAGTTGGGCGGGAGTTCAAGAGACCCAGTACTTC
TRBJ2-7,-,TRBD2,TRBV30,CAWSGAGTSAYEQYF,TGTGCCTGGAGTGGGGCCGGGACTAGCGCGTACGAGCAGTACTTC
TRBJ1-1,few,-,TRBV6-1,CASRDPVGGRGGAFF,TGTGCCAGCAGAGACCCAGTGGGTGGCCGGGGGGGAGCTTTCTTT
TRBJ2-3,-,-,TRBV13,CASSNASPVSARTSTDTQYF,TGTGCCAGCAGCAACGCGTCCCCGGTGTCAGCTAGAACTAGCACAGATACGCAGTATTTT
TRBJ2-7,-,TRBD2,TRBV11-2,CASSLLAGSYEQYF,TGTGCCAGCAGCTTACTAGCGGGCTCCTACGAGCAGTACTTC
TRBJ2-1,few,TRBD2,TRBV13,CASSLGLAGGYNEQFF,TGTGCCAGCAGCCTGGGACTAGCGGGAGGGTACAATGAGCAGTTCTTC
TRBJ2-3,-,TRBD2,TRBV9,CASSPIREAGDTQYF,TGTGCCAGCAGCCCCATCCGGGAGGCTGGAGATACGCAGTATTTT
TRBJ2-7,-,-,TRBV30,CAWGRGHYEQYF,TGTGCCTGGGGGCGGGGCCACTACGAGCAGTACTTC
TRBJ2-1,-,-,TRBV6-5,CASSSRRVGEQFF,TGTGCCAGCAGTTCTCGCCGCGTTGGTGAGCAGTTCTTC
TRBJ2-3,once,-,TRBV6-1,CASSEPSHRDWGTDTQYF,TGTGCCAGCAGTGAACCATCCCACCGGGATTGGGGCACAGATACGCAGTATTTT
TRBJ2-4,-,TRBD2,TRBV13,CASSSSTSPTSGRAENIQYF,TGTGCCAGCAGCTCCTCCACCTCCCCCACTAGCGGGAGGGCCGAAAACATTCAGTACTTC
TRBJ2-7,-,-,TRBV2,CASSGAGSSYEQYF,TGTGCCAGCAGTGGGGCGGGAAGCTCCTACGAGCAGTACTTC
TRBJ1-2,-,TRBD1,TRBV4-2,CASSFRDRGLHLHYGYTF,TGTGCCAGCAGCTTCCGGGACAGGGGGCTCCACCTACACTATGGCTACACCTTC
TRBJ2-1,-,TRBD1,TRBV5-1,CASSLPGTVKMSSYNEQFF,TGCGCCAGCAGCTTACCTGGGACAGTTAAAATGTCCAGCTACAATGAGCAGTTCTTC
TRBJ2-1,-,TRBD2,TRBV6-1,CASSSGLLTPWEQFF,TGTGCCAGCAGTTCGGGACTACTCACCCCGTGGGAGCAGTTCTTC
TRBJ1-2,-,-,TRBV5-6,CASSPEATGGHHYGYTF,TGTGCCAGCAGCCCGGAGGCGACAGGTGGTCACCACTATGGCTACACCTTC
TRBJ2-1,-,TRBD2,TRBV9,CASSVVGTSGYNEQFF,TGTGCCAGCAGCGTAGTCGGGACTAGCGGTTACAATGAGCAGTTCTTC